This section outlines one T cell receptor beta chain sequence together with its context. The data were taken from a study of CD8 T cells in Susac syndrome. Random hexamers were used to reverse transcribe an amount of roughly 0.45 to 1 ug RNA. Amplification of TCR beta CDR3 was carried out by immunoSEQ multiplex PCR, which covered 54 Vbeta and 13 Jbeta segments. TCRdb reprocessed the immunoSEQ multiplex PCR reads with MiXCR, giving one entry per CDR3 protein. The sample consists of 130,000 or so distinct CDR3 sequences, roughly 76% of them appearing once. Germline V lookup: CDR1 GTSNPN, CDR2 SVGIG (reference sequence). The CDR3 is 14 residues long. The ends were cut back, 1 base at V and 4 bases at J, with 13 bases in the middle.

The sequence derives from a human donor with multiple sclerosis. The sequencing input was CD8+ T cells from PBMCs. The chain employs TRBV30 and TRBJ1-2; maybe TRBD1 (5 bases). DNA of the CDR3: TGTGCCTGGAGTGAGGTGGGGCTGGGCTATGGCTACACCTTC. Protein sequence: CAWSEVGLGYGYTF.